The clone carrying this T cell receptor (beta chain) turned up a few times. What it binds is unknown. This entry is derived from a study of beta chain features in type 1 diabetes. Notes on the study in general: Moderate but significant shortening of TCRB CDR3s was recorded in all four CD4+ subsets from Type 1 diabetes patients. Fewer junction insertions and more nucleotide deletions appeared in type 1 diabetes patients.

One heparinised blood draw averaging around 0.12 L was given by each donor. Sequenced material consisted of expressed TCRB transcripts (all of the isolated RNA was reverse transcribed). Assay used: immunoSEQ multiplex PCR; TCRdb lists only in-frame clones, some missing. The data contain roughly 350,000 clones, over 9% of them singletons. The CDR3 consists of 13 residues. CDR1 SGHNT and CDR2 YYREEE come from the germline V gene (reference sequence). The V end lost 4 bases, the J end lost 2 bases, and 6 bases lay between the germline ends. The specimen sequenced was central memory CD4+ T cells from blood. V and J are TRBV5-4 and TRBJ2-2, with D hard to call. This clonotype was sampled from a man aged 25-45 years with type 1 diabetes. The CDR3 protein is CASSLANTGELFF. CDR3 DNA sequence: TGTGCCAGCAGCCTTGCTAACACCGGGGAGCTGTTTTTT.